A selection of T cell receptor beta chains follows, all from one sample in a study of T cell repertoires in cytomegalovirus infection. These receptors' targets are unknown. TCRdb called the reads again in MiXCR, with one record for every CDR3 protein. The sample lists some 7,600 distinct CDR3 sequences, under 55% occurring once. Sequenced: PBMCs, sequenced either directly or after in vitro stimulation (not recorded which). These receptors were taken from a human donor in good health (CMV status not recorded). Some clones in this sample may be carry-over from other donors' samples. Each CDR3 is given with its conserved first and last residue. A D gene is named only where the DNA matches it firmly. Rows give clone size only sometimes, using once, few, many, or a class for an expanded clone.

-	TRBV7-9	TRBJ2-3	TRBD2	TGTGCCAGCAGCTCCATCCTGGCTAGCGGGAGAACTGAAGATACGCCGTATTTT	CASSSILASGRTEDTPYF
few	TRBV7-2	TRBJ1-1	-	TGTGCAAGCAGCTTAGATTCTAGGGTCTCGAACACGGAAGCTTTCTTT	CASSLDSRVSNTEAFF
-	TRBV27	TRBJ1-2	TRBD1	TGTGCCAGCCGCTTGACAGGGGGCTTTAATGGCTACACCTTC	CASRLTGGFNGYTF
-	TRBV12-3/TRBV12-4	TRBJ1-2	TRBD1	TGTGCCAGCAGTTTACTAGGGGGCTTGGCTGGCTACACCTTC	CASSLLGGLAGYTF
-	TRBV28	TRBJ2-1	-	TGTGCCAGCAGTTCCCCGGGATTCTCCTACAATGAGCAGTTCTTC	CASSSPGFSYNEQFF
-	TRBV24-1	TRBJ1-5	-	TGTGCCACCAGTGCCCATTATAGCAATCAGCCCCAGCATTTT	CATSAHYSNQPQHF
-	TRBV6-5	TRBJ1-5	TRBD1	TGTTCCACAGGCCTCAGACAGGGGACCAATCATCCCCAGCATTTT	CSTGLRQGTNHPQHF
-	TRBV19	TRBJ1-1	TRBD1	TGTGCCAGTAGGCTTAGGGGGGACAGAATGAACACTGAAGCTTTCTTT	CASRLRGDRMNTEAFF
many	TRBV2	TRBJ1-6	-	TGTGCCAGCACCCTAACGGGGGGCCATAATTCACCCCTCCACTTT	CASTLTGGHNSPLHF
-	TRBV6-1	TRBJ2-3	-	TGTGCCAGCAGTCGTCAGGCTACGCAGTATTTT	CASSRQATQYF
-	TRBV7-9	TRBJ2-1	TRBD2	TGTGCCATCAGCGTAAGGACTAGCGGGGGGGCGTACAATGAGCAGTTCTTC	CAISVRTSGGAYNEQFF
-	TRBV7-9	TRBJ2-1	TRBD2	TGTGCCAGCAGCTCGACGGGACTAGCGGGAGGAGATGAGCAGTTCTTC	CASSSTGLAGGDEQFF
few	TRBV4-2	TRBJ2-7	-	TGTGCCAGCAGCCAAGAGCGGGCGGCGGGTACGTACTTC	CASSQERAAGTYF
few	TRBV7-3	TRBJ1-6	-	TGTGCCAGCAGCGCGGTAGGCAATAATTCACCCCTCCACTTT	CASSAVGNNSPLHF
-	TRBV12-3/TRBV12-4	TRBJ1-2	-	TGTGCCAGCAGCCCGTTATGGGTGGGGCCGGATGGCTACACCTTC	CASSPLWVGPDGYTF
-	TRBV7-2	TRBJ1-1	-	TGTGCCAGCAGCTTAGATTCTAGGGGCTCTCACACTGAAGTTCTCTTT	CASSLDSRGSHTEVLF
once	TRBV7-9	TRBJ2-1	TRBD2	TGTGCCATCAGCCCAAAAACTAGCGTGAGTAACAAGGAGCAGTTCTTC	CAISPKTSVSNKEQFF
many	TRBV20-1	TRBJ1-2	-	TGCAGTGCTGGAGAGTCGTGGGGCTATGGCTACACCTTC	CSAGESWGYGYTF
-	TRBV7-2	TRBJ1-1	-	TGTGCCAGCAGCCCCCCCCGGCACAGGGCAAACACTGAAGCTTTCTTT	CASSPPRHRANTEAFF
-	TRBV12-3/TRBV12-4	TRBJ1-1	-	TGTGCCAGCAACCACAGGAGGATGAACACTGAAGCTTTCTTT	CASNHRRMNTEAFF
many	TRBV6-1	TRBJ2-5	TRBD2	TGTGCCAGCAAAAACGCGGGGGGGCAAGAGACCCAGTACTTC	CASKNAGGQETQYF
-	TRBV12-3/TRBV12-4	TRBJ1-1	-	TGTGCCAGCAGCTTCAGGGTTTCGAAACAGTGCACTGAAGCTTTCTTT	CASSFRVSKQCTEAFF
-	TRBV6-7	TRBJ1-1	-	TGTGCCAGGAGCTTATATTCTAGGGGCTCGAACACGGAAGCTTTATTT	CARSLYSRGSNTEALF
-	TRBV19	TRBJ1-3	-	TGTGCCAGCGCCGGGGTATCCGGAAACACCATATATTTT	CASAGVSGNTIYF
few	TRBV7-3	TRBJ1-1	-	TGTGCCAGCAGACCCGCTGATCCGAACACTGAAGCTTTCTTT	CASRPADPNTEAFF
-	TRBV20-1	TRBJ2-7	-	TGCACTGCTAGAGGATTGGAGGTCCTCTCCTACGAGCAGTACTTC	CTARGLEVLSYEQYF
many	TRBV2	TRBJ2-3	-	TGTGCCAGCAGTGAATCGCGGGACCCCACAGATACGCAGTATTTT	CASSESRDPTDTQYF
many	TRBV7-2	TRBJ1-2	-	TGTGCCAGCAGCTTACTTGAAGGCTATGGCTACACCTTC	CASSLLEGYGYTF
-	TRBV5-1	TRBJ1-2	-	TGCGCCAGCAGCCCGGGCCGGGGGCCTGTCTATGGCTACACCTTC	CASSPGRGPVYGYTF
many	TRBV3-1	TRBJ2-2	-	TGTGCCAGCAGCCAGGGGGTCAACACCGGGGAGCTGTTTTTT	CASSQGVNTGELFF